This T cell receptor (beta chain) was identified in a study of blood T cell repertoires in COVID-19 (dated by TCRdb to 2020 to 2021). Context from the whole study: Collaborator samples came from the United States, Italy and Spain and covered acute and convalescent phases of COVID-19. The dataset comprised deeply sampled blood TCRbeta repertoires from subjects exposed to, actively infected with, or recovered from COVID-19. The prospective study material was composed of cDNA or gDNA derived from T cells, B-cell-depleted T cells, or PBMCs. The samples were drawn from the first 160 participants of the ongoing ImmuneRACE study and from some 1,300 subjects provided by 6 global collaborators. Where available, HLA class I and class II types were taken from metadata supplied by the sample provider and were not determined by assay-based typing. The repertoires were released in a freely available public database meant as a resource for research on the immune response to SARS-CoV-2. Sample metadata almost always included a de-identified subject ID, COVID-19 status, age in years and sex.

Participants in the prospective study were aged about 18 to 100 years, lived in 24 United States geographic areas, and enrolled through a virtual design. In the prospective study, participants were assigned to cohorts based on the clinical history participants reported in a screening survey and a study questionnaire. Recovered participants in ImmuneRACE Cohort 3 were defined as having two consecutive negative NP/OP PCR tests, clearance from a healthcare professional, or resolution of symptoms. Mobile phlebotomists in the prospective study collected whole blood, serum and a nasopharyngeal or oropharyngeal swab from every participant. Additional blood draws and questionnaires over an approximately 2-month period could optionally be provided by prospective study participants. Before DNA extraction, blood samples from the prospective study were shipped at room temperature or frozen. The immunoSEQ Assay, a bias-controlled multiplex PCR, was used to amplify TCRbeta CDR3 regions from genomic DNA. The source study handled its data this way. The number of nucleated cells in each sample was estimated by amplification of reference gene primers within the assay. Sequence reads were collapsed and filtered to measure the absolute abundance of every unique TCRbeta CDR3 rearrangement. Productive Simpson clonality was computed per sample as the square root of Simpson's diversity index over productive rearrangements. TCRdb took this table from immuneACCESS and kept in-frame rearrangements with V and J called. Such tables lack part of the clones; where checked against another copy, unresolved V genes explain under half of the gap, and the rest is unexplained. V, J and clone size derive from that table, while D and trimming were established from the DNA sequence. This sample is represented by about 390,000 clones; about 87% of them were singletons. Approximately 9.3% of the sample lies in the top ten.

Study-level results and caveats: How much clinical and demographic metadata was included differed by source and by participant, and the metadata was provided uncurated.

Details on this clone: It lacks a known antigen. No clone much larger than this one lies a single base away; base qualities are absent.

The germline V gene (reference sequence) provides CDR1 SEHNR and CDR2 FQNEAQ. V drops 1 base and J drops 4 bases, leaving 10 bases in between. The CDR3 holds 14 amino acids from the cysteine to the phenylalanine. The retained sequence is limited to the CDR3, 42 bases, with the frame set at the first base. Sample: PBMCs or T cells enriched from blood (not recorded which). The V gene is TRBV7-9 and the J gene is TRBJ1-2, with the D gene not clear enough to name. This receptor was obtained from a woman in her forties or fifties who had recovered from COVID-19. The DNA sequence follows: TGTGCCAGCAGCTTAGACGAAGACATCTATGGCTACACCTTC. It is translated as CASSLDEDIYGYTF.